The 15 T cell receptor beta chains in this list originate from one sample, sequenced in a study of blood T cell repertoires in COVID-19. Profiled with immunoSEQ multiplex PCR; TCRdb holds only in-frame clones, not every one. This sample has about 57,000 clones; 82% occur once, and the top ten carry about 22%. Sequencing was done on a sample of peripheral blood. These receptor sequences come from a woman aged 60-75 years with acute or convalescent COVID-19.

The V and J genes are TRBV29-1 and TRBJ1-2; no reliable D call. The CDR3 runs 12 residues. Germline V CDR1 and CDR2: SQVTM, ANQGSEA. Deletions cut 7 bases from V and 7 bases from J, with 16 bases between. The CDR3 DNA reads TGCAGCGCAACTGACGAGGAGCGTGGCTACACCTTC. Translation gives CSATDEERGYTF.

The chain combines TRBV3-1 (or the pseudogene TRBV3-2) with TRBJ1-5, with 8 bases lining up with TRBD1. The CDR3 extends over 14 amino acids. The junction had 3 bases not matched to a gene; V was cut back by 3 bases and J by 5 bases. In germline, CDR1 is LGHDT, CDR2 YNNKEL (reference sequence). The DNA for the CDR3 is TGTGCCAGCAGCCATCTGACAGGGGATCAGCCCCAGCATTTT. Residues: CASSHLTGDQPQHF.

CDR3 DNA sequence: TGTGCCAGCAGCTCAGGACAGAGGTTTCACAATGAGCAGTTCTTC. This sequence encodes CASSSGQRFHNEQFF. The V gene is TRBV11-2, the J gene TRBJ2-1; D perhaps matches TRBD1 (6 bases). The germline V gene has CDR1 SGHAT and CDR2 FQNNGV. V was clipped by 4 bases and J by 5 bases, with 15 bases between them. The CDR3 contains 15 residues. Full variable domain (remainder filled in from reference TRBV11-2 and TRBJ2-1): EAGVAQSPRYKIIEKRQSVAFWCNPISGHATLYWYQQILGQGPKLLIQFQNNGVVDDSQLPKDRFSAERLKGVDSTLKIQPAKLEDSAVYLCASSSGQRFHNEQFFGPGTRLTVL.

The genes are TRBV9 and TRBJ2-2, with D maybe TRBD1 (5 bases). The CDR3 sequence is 15 residues long. Between the trimmed V and J ends, which lost 5 bases and 4 bases, there was a span of 15 bases. The germline gives CDR1 SGDLS, CDR2 YYNGEE. CDR3 sequence reads: CASSTAVGRTGELFF. The CDR3 nucleotides read TGTGCCAGCAGTACTGCGGTGGGGCGCACCGGGGAGCTGTTTTTT.

The rearrangement joins TRBV6-2 or TRBV6-3 to TRBJ1-5; D possibly corresponds to TRBD1 (5 bases). The V and J ends lost 4 bases and 11 bases respectively, with 15 bases between them. Germline CDR1 reads MNHEY; CDR2 reads SVGEGT. The CDR3 sequence is 13 residues long. For the CDR3, the DNA is TGTGCCAGCAGTTTCCGGAGGGGAGGAACCCAGCATTTT. Translating gives CASSFRRGGTQHF.

The chain employs TRBV3-1 (or the pseudogene TRBV3-2) and TRBJ1-4; TRBD1 agrees at 8 bases. With 2 bases clipped from V and 8 bases from J, the junction kept 7 bases outside the gene matches. In germline, CDR1 is LGHDT, CDR2 YNNKEL (reference sequence). The CDR3 is made up of 15 amino acids. CDR3: CASSQIGQGGEKLFF. In nucleotides, the CDR3 is TGTGCCAGCAGCCAAATCGGACAGGGAGGAGAAAAACTGTTTTTT.

This clone was picked up a small number of times. The V and J genes are TRBV4-2 and TRBJ2-5; 15 bases map to TRBD2. This CDR3 has 16 amino acids. Trimming at V came to 1 base and at J to 7 bases, leaving 4 bases not matched to a gene. Germline lookup yields CDR1 LGHNA and CDR2 YNFKEQ. In DNA form, the CDR3 reads TGTGCCAGCAGCCAAGTAGGGACTAGCGGGGGGCCGACCCAGTACTTC. Its translation: CASSQVGTSGGPTQYF.

The chain recombines TRBV11-3 with TRBJ2-7; D unresolved. Germline V gene sequence: CDR1 SGHNT, CDR2 YENEEA. Between the trimmed V and J ends, which lost 0 bases and 3 bases, there was a span of 3 bases. The CDR3 is made up of 12 amino acids. CDR3 loop: CASSLDGYEQYF. In DNA, the CDR3 is TGTGCCAGCAGCTTAGACGGCTACGAGCAGTACTTC. The variable domain in full, with the rest retrieved from reference TRBV11-3 and TRBJ2-7, is EAGVVQSPRYKIIEKKQPVAFWCNPISGHNTLYWYLQNLGQGPELLIRYENEEAVDDSQLPKDRFSAERLKGVDSTLKIQPAELGDSAVYLCASSLDGYEQYFGPGTRLTVT.

The chain's CDR3 is CASQIQPQHF. For the CDR3, the DNA is TGTGCCAGCCAGATCCAGCCCCAGCATTTT. J is TRBJ1-5 and V is TRBV12-3 or TRBV12-4; D not certain. Deletions cut 8 bases from V and 7 bases from J, with 6 bases between. This CDR3 is built from 10 residues.

The chain employs TRBV11-2 and TRBJ2-7; 7 bases fit TRBD2. Losses at the gene ends were 2 bases for V and 0 bases for J; bases not matched to a gene: 10. CDR1 and CDR2 from the germline V gene are SGHAT and FQNNGV. The CDR3 totals 17 residues. The chain's CDR3 is CASSLSSGRGISYEQYF. The CDR3 DNA reads TGTGCCAGCAGCTTATCTTCAGGGCGGGGGATCTCCTACGAGCAGTACTTC.

The chain combines TRBV11-2 with TRBJ2-5; 7 bases map to TRBD2. CDR1 and CDR2 from the germline V gene are SGHAT and FQNNGV. The ends lost 2 bases at V and 4 bases at J; junction bases unmatched: 4. The length of the CDR3 is 14 residues. Here the CDR3 reads CASSLNGEGETQYF. CDR3 DNA sequence: TGTGCCAGCAGCTTAAATGGGGAGGGAGAGACCCAGTACTTC.

The gene calls are TRBV5-6 and TRBJ1-5; D possibly corresponds to TRBD1 (5 bases). From germline, CDR1 is SGHDT and CDR2 YYEEEE. V was trimmed by 4 bases and J by 4 bases, leaving 9 bases between them. The CDR3 is 13 residues long. The CDR3, as DNA: TGTGCCAGCAGCATGGGGCAGAATCAGCCCCAGCATTTT. It specifies CASSMGQNQPQHF.

The rearrangement joins TRBV5-6 to TRBJ2-5, with 7 bases fitting TRBD1. The V and J ends lost 0 bases and 4 bases, in that order; junction bases with no gene match: 6. The CDR3 loop spans 15 amino acids. The V gene's germline CDR1 is SGHDT and CDR2 YYEEEE. The CDR3 DNA reads as TGTGCCAGCAGCTTGGAGGGGGCAGGGGCAGAGACCCAGTACTTC. Translating it yields CASSLEGAGAETQYF.

CDR3 DNA: TGTGCCACCCGCGACAGTTACGAGCAGTACTTC. It specifies CATRDSYEQYF. This chain joins TRBV27 and TRBJ2-7; the D gene is possibly TRBD1 (5 bases). The germline V gene encodes CDR1 MNHEY and CDR2 SMNVEV (reference sequence). This CDR3 contains 11 residues. The V and J ends lost 10 bases and 4 bases respectively, with 11 bases between them.

The genes are TRBV7-2 and TRBJ1-1, with D maybe TRBD1 (6 bases). V was shortened by 5 bases and J by 10 bases, with 20 bases between the two germline ends. Germline V gene sequence: CDR1 SGHTA, CDR2 FQGNSA. The CDR3 consists of 14 residues. CDR3 sequence: CASSVHLPGDRAFF. CDR3 DNA sequence: TGTGCCAGCAGCGTACACCTCCCAGGGGATCGAGCTTTCTTT. Based on the CDR3 plus reference TRBV7-2 and TRBJ1-1, the full variable domain is GAGVSQSPSNKVTEKGKDVELRCDPISGHTALYWYRQSLGQGLEFLIYFQGNSAPDKSGLPSDRFSAERTGGSVSTLTIQRTQQEDSAVYLCASSVHLPGDRAFFGQGTRLTVV.